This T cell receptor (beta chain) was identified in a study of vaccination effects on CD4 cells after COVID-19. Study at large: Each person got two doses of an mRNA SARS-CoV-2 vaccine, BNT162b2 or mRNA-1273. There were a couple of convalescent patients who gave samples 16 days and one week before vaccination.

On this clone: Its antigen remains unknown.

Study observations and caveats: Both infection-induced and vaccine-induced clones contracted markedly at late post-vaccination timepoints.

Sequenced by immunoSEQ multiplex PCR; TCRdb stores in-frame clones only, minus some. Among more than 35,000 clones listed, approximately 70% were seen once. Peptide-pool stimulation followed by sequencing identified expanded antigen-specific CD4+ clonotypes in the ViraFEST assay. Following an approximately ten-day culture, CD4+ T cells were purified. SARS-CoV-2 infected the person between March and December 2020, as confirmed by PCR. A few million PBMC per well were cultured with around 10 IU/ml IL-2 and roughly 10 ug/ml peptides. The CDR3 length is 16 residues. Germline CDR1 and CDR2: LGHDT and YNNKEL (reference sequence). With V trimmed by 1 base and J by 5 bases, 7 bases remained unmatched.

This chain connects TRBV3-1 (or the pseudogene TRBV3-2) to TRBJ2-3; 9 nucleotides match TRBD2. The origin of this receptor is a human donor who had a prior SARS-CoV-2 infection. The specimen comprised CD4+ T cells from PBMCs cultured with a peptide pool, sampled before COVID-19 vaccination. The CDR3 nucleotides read TGTGCCAGCAGCCAAGGTGGCGGGGGGGCATTAGATACGCAGTATTTT. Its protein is CASSQGGGGALDTQYF.